The clone carrying this TCR beta chain was seen just once. This sample is part of a study of Ad26.COV2.S vaccination and SARS-CoV-2 variants. The treatment is: around 19 received Ad26.COV2.S at low or high dose, single or two shots; roughly 5 received placebo; per-sample allocation not given. At day 63 after the first vaccine or placebo injection, samples were drawn. An adult of 18-55 years in Boston served as donor. Sequencing was performed with immunoSEQ multiplex PCR; in TCRdb, only in-frame clones are kept and a portion is missing. The table lists some 300,000 clones, 85% to 90% of them singletons. The CDR3 spans 13 residues. Trimming stripped 5 bases from V and 6 bases from J, with 13 bases between. Germline values: CDR1 ENHRY, CDR2 SYGVKD.

The material sequenced was peripheral blood, taken in a trial of Ad26.COV2.S vaccine versus placebo. The receptor's source is a person aged 18-65 years who received the Ad26.COV2.S COVID-19 vaccine or a placebo. The genes are TRBV10-3 and TRBJ1-1, with D possibly being TRBD1 (5 bases). CDR3 residues: CAISPRDFAEAFF. As DNA, the CDR3 is TGTGCCATCAGTCCCAGGGACTTTGCTGAAGCTTTCTTT.